One sample yielded the 24 T cell receptor beta chains listed below, sequenced in a study of blood T cell repertoires in COVID-19. Here immunoSEQ multiplex PCR was the method, and the copy in TCRdb shows in-frame clones only, minus some. The sample has about 170,000 clones, around 81% seen once; the top ten hold over 2.5%. The sample consisted of peripheral blood. All receptors derive from a human donor with acute or convalescent COVID-19. The donor label of this sample is uncertain.

The chain links TRBV9 to TRBJ1-1; D is unclear. Trimming pared 4 bases from V and 0 bases from J, leaving 28 bases between. Germline CDR1 is SGDLS and CDR2 is YYNGEE. The CDR3 runs 20 residues. The CDR3: CASSFLPLSLGGYMNTEAFF. The CDR3 region has the DNA TGTGCCAGCAGCTTCCTACCCTTGAGCCTAGGAGGATACATGAACACTGAAGCTTTCTTT.

The chain recombines TRBV14 with TRBJ1-2; 10 bases are a match to TRBD1. Trimming took 4 bases from V and 4 from J; bases not matched to a gene: 12. CDR1 SGHDN and CDR2 FVKESK come from the germline V gene. The CDR3 length is 17 residues. CDR3 loop: CASSRTGQGRLSYGYTF. The CDR3 coding sequence is TGTGCCAGCAGCCGTACGGGACAGGGGAGGTTAAGCTATGGCTACACCTTC.

J is TRBJ2-7 and V is TRBV15; 7 bases are shared with TRBD1. The CDR3 sequence is 12 residues long. Losses at the gene ends were 4 bases for V and 9 bases for J; bases not matched to a gene: 6. Germline V CDR1 and CDR2: LNHNV, YYDKDF (reference sequence). CDR3 in amino acids: CATSKRQGVQYF. The CDR3 DNA reads as TGTGCCACCAGCAAAAGACAGGGAGTGCAGTACTTC.

This clone was detected once. This sequence joins TRBV6-5 and TRBJ1-2; D gene ambiguous. The CDR3 consists of 14 residues. CDR1 is MNHEY and CDR2 is SVGAGI in the germline V gene. The germline V and J ends were trimmed by 0 bases and 4 bases, with 9 bases remaining between them. The CDR3 is CASSYSSSPYGYTF. The CDR3 bases are TGTGCCAGCAGTTACTCGTCGTCCCCCTATGGCTACACCTTC.

The chain recombines TRBV2 with TRBJ2-5; 9 bases match TRBD2. The CDR3 contains 17 residues. The V gene end was trimmed by 8 bases and the J gene end by 4 bases; junction bases not matched to a gene: 17. Germline CDR1 and CDR2: SNHLY and FYNNEI. CDR3 DNA sequence: TGTGCCAGCGCCAGGGGCGGGCGCGGGGGGGCGAGAGAGACCCAGTACTTC. Amino acids: CASARGGRGGARETQYF.

J is TRBJ1-1 and V is TRBV28; TRBD1 might be the D (6 bases). Germline CDR1 reads MDHEN; CDR2 reads SYDVKM. The CDR3 extends over 15 amino acids. V lost 5 bases, J lost 1 base, and 14 bases lay in between. CDR3 DNA: TGTGCCAGCAGTATTATAGGGACACCGAACACTGAAGCTTTCTTT. This encodes CASSIIGTPNTEAFF.

The chain links TRBV25-1 to TRBJ1-2, with 7 bases lining up with TRBD1. V lost 5 bases, J lost 4 bases, and 7 bases stayed unmatched. Germline-derived CDR1 and CDR2 are MGHDK and SYGVNS. This CDR3 contains 14 residues. The CDR3 DNA reads as TGTGCCAGCAGTAGACAGGGAGAGACCTATGGCTACACCTTC. This sequence encodes CASSRQGETYGYTF.

The chain combines TRBV9 with TRBJ1-1; 8 positions agree with TRBD1. The CDR3 sequence is 16 residues long. Germline V gene lookup returns CDR1 SGDLS and CDR2 YYNGEE. The ends lost 4 bases at V and 5 bases at J; junction bases unmatched: 13. CDR3 nucleotides: TGTGCCAGCAGCCCACCGGAACAGGGGGGACGAACTGAAGCTTTCTTT. This encodes CASSPPEQGGRTEAFF. The entire variable domain, with the rest obtained from reference TRBV9 and TRBJ1-1, is as follows: DSGVTQTPKHLITATGQRVTLRCSPRSGDLSVYWYQQSLDQGLQFLIQYYNGEERAKGNILERFSAQQFPDLHSELNLSSLELGDSALYFCASSPPEQGGRTEAFFGQGTRLTVV.

This clone appeared a single time. V and J are TRBV5-4 and TRBJ2-7; D may be TRBD2 (5 bases). V lost 2 bases and J lost 0, with 9 bases in between. The CDR3 is made up of 14 amino acids. Germline V gene lookup returns CDR1 SGHNT and CDR2 YYREEE (reference sequence). CDR3 bases: TGTGCCAGCAGCTTAACTGGGAGCTCCTACGAGCAGTACTTC. Its protein is CASSLTGSSYEQYF. Full variable domain (outside the CDR3, taken from reference TRBV5-4 and TRBJ2-7): ETGVTQSPTHLIKTRGQQVTLRCSSQSGHNTVSWYQQALGQGPQFIFQYYREEENGRGNFPPRFSGLQFPNYSSELNVNALELDDSALYLCASSLTGSSYEQYFGPGTRLTVT.

This clone has only a few counts. The chain employs TRBV6-5 and TRBJ2-1; D unresolved. The ends were cut back, 5 bases at V and 8 bases at J, with 10 bases in the middle. The CDR3 has 12 residues. Germline V CDR1 and CDR2: MNHEY, SVGAGI. DNA of the CDR3: TGTGCCAGCAGTCCGCCCTTAGATGAGCAGTTCTTC. This gives the protein CASSPPLDEQFF.

The chain employs TRBV9 and TRBJ1-2, with 8 positions matching TRBD1. The germline CDR1 and CDR2 sequences are SGDLS and YYNGEE. This CDR3 comprises 14 residues. The junction had 3 bases not matched to a gene; V was cut back by 0 bases and J by 5 bases. The CDR3 nucleotides read TGTGCCAGCAGCGTAGGACAGGGGATTTATGGCTACACCTTC. Amino acids: CASSVGQGIYGYTF.

The chain joins TRBV28 to TRBJ2-7, with D maybe TRBD2 (5 bases). Germline V gene data show CDR1 as MDHEN and CDR2 as SYDVKM. This CDR3 has 16 amino acids. The V gene lost 5 bases and the J gene lost 0 bases, with 17 bases spanning the gap. The CDR3 protein is CASSGLPGRGSYEQYF. The CDR3 DNA reads TGTGCCAGCAGTGGCCTCCCAGGACGGGGCTCCTACGAGCAGTACTTC.

This CDR3 reads CASSQSAGYPGNTIYF. CDR3 bases: TGCGCCAGCAGTCAATCGGCGGGGTATCCTGGAAACACCATATATTTT. The chain carries TRBV23-1 and TRBJ1-3; D unresolved. TRBV23-1 is treated as an ORF (open reading frame) with a function not yet certain. This CDR3 comprises 16 residues. V dropped 0 bases and J dropped 2 bases, with 11 bases sitting between them.

J is TRBJ2-7 and V is TRBV2; D is undetermined. Trimming shortened V by 3 bases and J by 1 base, and 19 bases separated the two germline ends. The germline V gene has CDR1 SNHLY and CDR2 FYNNEI. This CDR3 has 17 residues. In DNA, the CDR3 is TGTGCCAGCAGTGATCGTGTGGGCGAAGGCCGATCCTACGAGCAGTACTTC. Amino acids: CASSDRVGEGRSYEQYF.

A few counts support this clone. The chain recombines TRBV7-2 with TRBJ2-1, with a weak D call TRBD2 (5 bases). The V gene's germline CDR1 is SGHTA and CDR2 FQGNSA. The CDR3 extends over 14 amino acids. V was shortened by 5 bases and J by 1 base, with 9 bases between the two germline ends. The CDR3 protein is CASSRPGSYNEQFF. The CDR3 DNA is TGTGCCAGCAGCCGGCCGGGATCCTACAATGAGCAGTTCTTC.

This chain uses TRBV29-1 with TRBJ2-1, with 15 bases lining up with TRBD2. This CDR3 region has 14 residues. The germline V gene has CDR1 SQVTM and CDR2 ANQGSEA. The V segment lost 4 bases and the J segment 8 bases; nucleotides outside the gene matches: 3. CDR3 DNA sequence: TGCAGCGTTGTGGGACTAGCGGGGGGCTATGAGCAGTTCTTC. This encodes CSVVGLAGGYEQFF.

This chain uses TRBV7-9 with TRBJ2-5, with D perhaps matching TRBD1 (5 bases). The CDR3 extends over 14 amino acids. V was clipped by 10 bases and J by 3 bases, with 18 bases between them. CDR1 is SEHNR, CDR2 FQNEAQ, per germline (reference sequence). The CDR3 nucleotides are TGTGCCAATAGAGCAATGGCAGGGAAAGAGACCCAGTACTTC. The encoded protein is CANRAMAGKETQYF.

The chain joins TRBV12-3 or TRBV12-4 to TRBJ2-3; no reliable D call. The CDR3 sequence is 13 residues long. Trimming cost V 4 bases and J 2 bases, with 7 bases left between them. The CDR3 loop reads CASSWSFTDTQYF. CDR3 coding DNA: TGTGCCAGCAGTTGGAGCTTCACAGATACGCAGTATTTT.

This CDR3 is CASSQVQGARAYEQYF. CDR3 DNA: TGCGCCAGCAGCCAGGTACAGGGGGCGCGGGCCTACGAGCAGTACTTC. The chain employs TRBV4-1 and TRBJ2-7; 9 nucleotides align to TRBD1. J gave up 2 bases and V 3 bases, and 8 bases lay outside the gene matches. The CDR3 is 16 amino acids. Germline V gene lookup returns CDR1 MGHRA and CDR2 YSYEKL.

V usage is TRBV5-1 and J usage is TRBJ2-7; 8 positions match TRBD1. CDR1 and CDR2 from the germline V gene are SGHRS and YFSETQ. This CDR3 region has 15 residues. The V segment lost 0 bases and the J segment 3 bases; nucleotides outside the gene matches: 5. CDR3 sequence: CASSLADRGLYEQYF. CDR3 nucleotide sequence: TGCGCCAGCAGCTTGGCCGACAGGGGACTCTACGAGCAGTACTTC.

The chain couples TRBV15 to TRBJ2-7; D is possibly TRBD1 (5 bases). The germline V gene encodes CDR1 LNHNV and CDR2 YYDKDF (reference sequence). The CDR3 spans 17 residues. Trimming pared 1 base from V and 7 bases from J, leaving 23 bases between. CDR3 in DNA: TGTGCCACCAGCAGAGGGGATTGGGTTGACAGAGCTAGGGAGCAGTACTTC. Protein: CATSRGDWVDRAREQYF.

The chain links TRBV4-1 to TRBJ1-1; D is undetermined. The CDR3 has 13 residues. Germline V gene sequence: CDR1 MGHRA, CDR2 YSYEKL. Deletions cut 0 bases from V and 4 bases from J, with 6 bases between. CDR3 sequence reads: CASSQDHGTEAFF. The DNA for the CDR3 is TGCGCCAGCAGCCAAGATCACGGCACTGAAGCTTTCTTT.

The V gene is TRBV5-6, the J gene TRBJ1-6, with unresolved D. V lost 2 bases and J lost 3, with 9 bases in between. The CDR3 sequence is 15 residues long. Germline CDR1 is SGHDT and CDR2 is YYEEEE. The CDR3 nucleotides are TGTGCCAGCAGCTTACGCGGCAGCTATAATTCACCCCTCCACTTT. Translated: CASSLRGSYNSPLHF.

The CDR3 loop is CASEASGHMYEQYF. The CDR3 region has the DNA TGCGCCAGCGAGGCTAGCGGGCACATGTACGAGCAGTACTTC. This chain joins TRBV5-1 and TRBJ2-7, with 8 bases lining up with TRBD2. Germline lookup yields CDR1 SGHRS and CDR2 YFSETQ. The CDR3 covers 14 residues. V was clipped by 7 bases and J by 4 bases; unmatched bases: 10.